This T cell receptor beta chain was sequenced during a study of T cells after yellow fever vaccination (dated by TCRdb to the late 2010s). For context, the study as a whole: The SMART-Seq v4 Ultra Low Input RNA kit was used to prepare libraries from fractions with low cell numbers. To follow T-cell clones before and after primary and booster YFV17D yellow fever vaccination, bulk TCR alpha and beta repertoires were sequenced over time. Two healthy male donors, one aged 18 to 29 and one aged 30 to 40 years, were included in the cohort. Blood was collected at multiple timepoints before and after primary and secondary immunization, and bulk PBMC replicates and cell subsets were isolated.

Sequencing was performed on an Illumina NovaSeq 6000. Synthesis of TCR cDNA relied on 5'RACE template switching, a step that introduced a universal primer site along with unique molecular identifiers. Priming of cDNA synthesis was performed from both the TCR alpha and TCR beta constant segments. Library amplification involved two PCR steps, and the second step added sample barcodes and sequencing adapters. Sequencing of libraries was done on Illumina HiSeq 2500 (2x100 bp) or NovaSeq (2x150 bp). For the original study's pipeline: MIGEC was used to demultiplex reads and collapse the reads into UMI consensus sequences, and MiXCR was used for V(D)J alignment. Using edgeR on replicate PBMC samples, clonotypes were called vaccine-responding if FDR was below 0.01 and the log2 fold change was above 5 up to day 15. Each bulk clonotype was labeled CD4 or CD8 based on which sequenced repertoire, CD4 or CD8, contained the clonotype at higher abundance. TCRdb reworked the public reads: Q25 trimming with fastp, MiXCR clone assembly, productive beta chains retained. When rows share a CDR3 protein, they turn into one entry using the most common DNA and genes. The V and J calls come from TCRdb's annotation, not from the publication. The sample contains 400,000 to 450,000 distinct CDR3 sequences, roughly a sixth of them found a single time. The ten biggest clones cover roughly 19% of the sample.

The CDR3 sequence holds 15 residues, the cysteine and phenylalanine included. Only CDR3 DNA is held: 45 bases, read in frame from base 1. For CDR1 and CDR2, the germline V gene lists MNHEY and SVGAGI. The trim is 0 bases for V and 2 bases for J, with a gap of 10 bases between the germline ends. The treatment or condition label here, explained by the study, means: live attenuated yellow fever vaccine strain. At each blood-draw timepoint, two biological replicates of bulk PBMCs were obtained. PBMCs were isolated from peripheral blood using a standard Ficoll-Paque protocol. TriZol was used to extract RNA from bulk PBMCs, from CD4 and CD8 fractions, and from dextramer-positive and dextramer-negative fractions. In the case of this clonotype: Its antigen specificity is not known. No base-level quality is on record; no much larger clone is a single base apart.

Results and caveats for the whole study, not just this receptor: A small fraction of clonotypes appeared in both the CD4 and CD8 compartments, likely as a result of convergent recombination. Most clones expanded after primary vaccination (almost 97% of CD4 and roughly 91% of CD8) were re-detected after the booster, suggesting that broad memory maintenance occurred. The study included only a couple of donors, which limits how far the findings can be generalized. The secondary T-cell response was found to be weaker but faster than the primary response, with a peak reached on day 5 rather than on day 15. Computational filtering was needed because FACS-sorted repertoires could contain abundant contaminating clonotypes from the bulk population.

The sequence came from a man between 18 and 29 years old who received the YFV17D yellow fever vaccine. Sequencing used PBMCs, obtained before the yellow fever booster vaccination. This chain joins TRBV6-5 to TRBJ1-2, with TRBD1 tentatively as D gene (6 bases match). The nucleotide sequence is given as TGTGCCAGCAGTTACTCGGGGGCGGGAAACTATGGCTACACCTTC. The resulting protein is CASSYSGAGNYGYTF.